Sequencing of this TCR beta chain was carried out in a study of blood T cell repertoires in COVID-19. Study-level information: Collection of acute and convalescent COVID-19 samples took place in the United States, Italy and Spain. PBMCs, B-cell-depleted T cells, or T cells provided the cDNA or gDNA that made up the material.

Germline assignment: CDR1 LNHDA and CDR2 SQIVND (reference sequence). V shed 5 bases and J shed 3 bases, with 11 bases lying between them. This CDR3 spans 13 amino acids. This clone was picked up one time. Original data processing: Amplification of reference gene primers was used by the study to estimate nucleated cell counts. Generated by immunoSEQ multiplex PCR, the TCRdb table keeps only in-frame clones and is missing some. V and J calls and clone size are those listed in that table; D and trimming were worked out from the DNA. The data contain around 330,000 clones, 70% to 90% of them singletons. The V and J genes are TRBV19 and TRBJ2-7, with D possibly TRBD1 on 5 matching bases. The sequencing sample was made of peripheral blood. The sequence was collected from a woman between 50 and 59 years old with active or convalescent COVID-19. CDR3 nucleotides: TGTGCCAGTAGTCGCCCCCAGGGCTACGAGCAGTACTTC. Translating gives CASSRPQGYEQYF.